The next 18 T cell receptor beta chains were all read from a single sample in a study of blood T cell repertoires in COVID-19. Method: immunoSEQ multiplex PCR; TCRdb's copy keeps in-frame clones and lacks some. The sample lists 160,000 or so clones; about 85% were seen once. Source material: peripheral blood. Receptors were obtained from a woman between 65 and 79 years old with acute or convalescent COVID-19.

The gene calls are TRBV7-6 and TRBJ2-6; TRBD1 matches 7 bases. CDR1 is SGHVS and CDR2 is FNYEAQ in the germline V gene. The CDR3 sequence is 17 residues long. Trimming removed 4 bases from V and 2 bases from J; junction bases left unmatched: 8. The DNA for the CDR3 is TGTGCCAGCAGCTCGACAGGGTTAGACGCTGGGGCCAACGTCCTGACTTTC. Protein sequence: CASSSTGLDAGANVLTF.

CDR3 sequence (DNA): TGTGCCAGCAGCCCCCAAGCGACCTTCACAGATACGCAGTATTTT. This encodes CASSPQATFTDTQYF. The chain employs TRBV7-8 and TRBJ2-3; D gene ambiguous. CDR1 is SGHVS and CDR2 is FQNEAQ in the germline V gene. The CDR3 length is 15 residues. V was cut by 5 bases and J by 2 bases, with 14 bases left in between.

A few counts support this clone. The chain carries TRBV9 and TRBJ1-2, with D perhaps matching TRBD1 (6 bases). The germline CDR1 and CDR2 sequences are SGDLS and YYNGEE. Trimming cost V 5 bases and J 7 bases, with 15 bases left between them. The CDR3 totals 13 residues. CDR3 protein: CASSPDSPSGYTF. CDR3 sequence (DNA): TGTGCCAGCAGTCCGGACAGTCCGAGTGGCTACACCTTC.

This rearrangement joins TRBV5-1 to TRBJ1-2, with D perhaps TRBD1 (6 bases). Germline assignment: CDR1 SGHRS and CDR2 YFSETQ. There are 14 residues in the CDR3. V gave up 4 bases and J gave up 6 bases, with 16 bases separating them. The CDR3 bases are TGCGCCAGCAGCGACTCCCCGTGGGGGCATGGCTACACCTTC. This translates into CASSDSPWGHGYTF. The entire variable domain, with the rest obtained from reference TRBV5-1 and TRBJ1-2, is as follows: KAGVTQTPRYLIKTRGQQVTLSCSPISGHRSVSWYQQTPGQGLQFLFEYFSETQRNKGNFPGRFSGRQFSNSRSEMNVSTLELGDSALYLCASSDSPWGHGYTFGSGTRLTVV.

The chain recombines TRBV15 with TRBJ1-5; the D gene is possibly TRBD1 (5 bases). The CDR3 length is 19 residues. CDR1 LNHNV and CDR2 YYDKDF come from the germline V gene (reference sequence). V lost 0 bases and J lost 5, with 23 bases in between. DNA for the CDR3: TGTGCCACCAGCAGAGATAATCCCCTAGCGAGGGGAGCGGATCAGCCCCAGCATTTT. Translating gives CATSRDNPLARGADQPQHF.

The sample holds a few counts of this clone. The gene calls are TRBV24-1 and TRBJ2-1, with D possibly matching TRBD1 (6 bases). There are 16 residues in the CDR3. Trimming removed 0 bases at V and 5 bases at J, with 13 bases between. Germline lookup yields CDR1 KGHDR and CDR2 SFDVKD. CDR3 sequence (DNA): TGTGCCACCAGTGATTTGGTAGGGGGTTCCAACAATGAGCAGTTCTTC. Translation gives CATSDLVGGSNNEQFF.

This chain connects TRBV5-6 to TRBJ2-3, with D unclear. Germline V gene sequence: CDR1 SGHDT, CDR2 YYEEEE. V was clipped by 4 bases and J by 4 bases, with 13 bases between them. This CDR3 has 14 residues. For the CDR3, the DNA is TGTGCCAGCAGCAGTCCTATCCCACCAGATACGCAGTATTTT. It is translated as CASSSPIPPDTQYF. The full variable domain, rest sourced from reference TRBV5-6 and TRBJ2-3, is DAGVTQSPTHLIKTRGQQVTLRCSPKSGHDTVSWYQQALGQGPQFIFQYYEEEERQRGNFPDRFSGHQFPNYSSELNVNALLLGDSALYLCASSSPIPPDTQYFGPGTRLTVL.

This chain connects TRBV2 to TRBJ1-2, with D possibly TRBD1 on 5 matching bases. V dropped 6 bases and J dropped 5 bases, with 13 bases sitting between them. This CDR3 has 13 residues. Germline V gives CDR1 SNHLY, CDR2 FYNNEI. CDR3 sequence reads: CASSATVFYGYTF. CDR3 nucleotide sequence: TGTGCCAGCAGCGCGACAGTTTTTTATGGCTACACCTTC. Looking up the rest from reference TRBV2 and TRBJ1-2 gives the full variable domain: EPEVTQTPSHQVTQMGQEVILRCVPISNHLYFYWYRQILGQKVEFLVSFYNNEISEKSEIFDDQFSVERPDGSNFTLKIRSTKLEDSAMYFCASSATVFYGYTFGSGTRLTVV.

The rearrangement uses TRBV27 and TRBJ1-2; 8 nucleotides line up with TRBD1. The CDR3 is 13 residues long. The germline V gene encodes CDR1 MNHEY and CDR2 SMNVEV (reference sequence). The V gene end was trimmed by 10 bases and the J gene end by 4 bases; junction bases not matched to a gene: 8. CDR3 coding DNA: TGTGCCACCCAGGCAGGGACAGGCTATGGCTACACCTTC. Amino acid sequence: CATQAGTGYGYTF.

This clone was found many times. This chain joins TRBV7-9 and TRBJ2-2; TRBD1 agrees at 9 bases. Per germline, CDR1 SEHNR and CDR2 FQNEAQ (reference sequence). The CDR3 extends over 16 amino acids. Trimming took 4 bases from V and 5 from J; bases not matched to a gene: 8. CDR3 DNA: TGTGCCAGCAGCTCTGGGACAGGGTTCTATACCGGGGAGCTGTTTTTT. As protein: CASSSGTGFYTGELFF.

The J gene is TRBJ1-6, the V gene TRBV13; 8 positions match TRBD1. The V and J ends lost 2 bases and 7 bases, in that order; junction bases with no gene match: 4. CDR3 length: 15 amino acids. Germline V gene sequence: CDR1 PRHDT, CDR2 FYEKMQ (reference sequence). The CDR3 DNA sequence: TGTGCCAGCAGCTTAAGGACAGGGTTAAATTCACCCCTCCACTTT. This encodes CASSLRTGLNSPLHF.

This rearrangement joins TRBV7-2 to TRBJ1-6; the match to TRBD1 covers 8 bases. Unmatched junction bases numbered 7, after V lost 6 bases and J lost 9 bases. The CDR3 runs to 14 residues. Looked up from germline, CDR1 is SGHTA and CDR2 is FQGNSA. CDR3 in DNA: TGTGCCAGCAGTTTGGACAGGGCGAGTTCACCCCTCCACTTT. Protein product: CASSLDRASSPLHF. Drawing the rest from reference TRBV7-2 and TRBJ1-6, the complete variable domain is GAGVSQSPSNKVTEKGKDVELRCDPISGHTALYWYRQSLGQGLEFLIYFQGNSAPDKSGLPSDRFSAERTGGSVSTLTIQRTQQEDSAVYLCASSLDRASSPLHFGNGTRLTVT.

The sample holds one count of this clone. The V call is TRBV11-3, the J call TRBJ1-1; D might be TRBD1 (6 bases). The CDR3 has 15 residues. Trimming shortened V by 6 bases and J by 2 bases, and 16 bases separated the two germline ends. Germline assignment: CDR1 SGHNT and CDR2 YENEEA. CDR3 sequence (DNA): TGTGCCAGCAGTTCCTCCCCGGACAGTAACACTGAAGCTTTCTTT. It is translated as CASSSSPDSNTEAFF.

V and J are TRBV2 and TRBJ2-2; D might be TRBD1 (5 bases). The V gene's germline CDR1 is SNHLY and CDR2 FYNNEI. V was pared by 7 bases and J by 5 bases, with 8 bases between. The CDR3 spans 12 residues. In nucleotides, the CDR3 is TGTGCCAGCAAACCAGGGACCGGGGAGCTGTTTTTT. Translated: CASKPGTGELFF. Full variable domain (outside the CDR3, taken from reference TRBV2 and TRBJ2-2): EPEVTQTPSHQVTQMGQEVILRCVPISNHLYFYWYRQILGQKVEFLVSFYNNEISEKSEIFDDQFSVERPDGSNFTLKIRSTKLEDSAMYFCASKPGTGELFFGEGSRLTVL.

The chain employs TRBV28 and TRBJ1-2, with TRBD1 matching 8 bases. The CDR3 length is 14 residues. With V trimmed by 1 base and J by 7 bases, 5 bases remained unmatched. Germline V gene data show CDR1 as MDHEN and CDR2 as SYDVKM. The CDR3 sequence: CASSLSQGAGGYTF. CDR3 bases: TGTGCCAGCAGTTTATCCCAGGGGGCAGGTGGCTACACCTTC.

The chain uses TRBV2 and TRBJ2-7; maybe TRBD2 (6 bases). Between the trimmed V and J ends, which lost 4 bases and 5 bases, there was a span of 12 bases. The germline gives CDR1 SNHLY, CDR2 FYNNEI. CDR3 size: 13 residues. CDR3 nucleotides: TGTGCCAGCAGTGTCAGCGGAGGGAACGAGCAGTACTTC. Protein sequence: CASSVSGGNEQYF. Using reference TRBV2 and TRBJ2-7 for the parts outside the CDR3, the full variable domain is EPEVTQTPSHQVTQMGQEVILRCVPISNHLYFYWYRQILGQKVEFLVSFYNNEISEKSEIFDDQFSVERPDGSNFTLKIRSTKLEDSAMYFCASSVSGGNEQYFGPGTRLTVT.

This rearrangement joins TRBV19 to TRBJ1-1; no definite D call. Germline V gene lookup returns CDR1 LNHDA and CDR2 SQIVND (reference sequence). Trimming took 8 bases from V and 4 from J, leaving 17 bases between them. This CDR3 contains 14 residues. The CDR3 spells CASGRPGYGTEAFF. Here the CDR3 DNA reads TGTGCCAGTGGACGCCCGGGGTATGGCACTGAAGCTTTCTTT.

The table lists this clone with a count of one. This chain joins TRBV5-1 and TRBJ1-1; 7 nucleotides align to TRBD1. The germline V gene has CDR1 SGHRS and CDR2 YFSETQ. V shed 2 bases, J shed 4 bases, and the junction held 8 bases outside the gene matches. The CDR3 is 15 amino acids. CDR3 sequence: CASSLHDRDATEAFF. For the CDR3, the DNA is TGCGCCAGCAGCTTACACGACAGGGACGCCACTGAAGCTTTCTTT.